The clone carrying this TCR beta chain has only one observation. The antigen is undetermined. PCR was performed using 60 Vbeta and 13 Jbeta primers. TCRdb keeps only in-frame clones here, not all; method: immunoSEQ multiplex PCR. The sample lists more than 90,000 clones, around 73% occurring once. These data originate in a study of cytomegalovirus exposure and HLA in healthy donors. Healthy individuals who donated bone marrow served as the donors. Study observations and caveats: Confirmation in vitro established that a few CMV-associated chains were specific for CMV antigens. Segments of the TCR beta V type were, in most cases, productive about 90% or about 30% of the time in an earlier analysis. A later analysis reportedly found fewer N-insertions in an Asian-associated ancestry cluster than the roughly 730-donor mean.

The CDR3 contains 15 residues. The V end lost 2 bases, the J end lost 4 bases, and 14 bases lay between the germline ends. The germline CDR1 and CDR2 sequences are MNHEY and SMNVEV (reference sequence). This TCR was sampled from a woman in her sixties in good health and CMV-seronegative. The specimen sequenced was PBMCs. The chain employs TRBV27 and TRBJ1-1, with D possibly TRBD1 on 6 matching bases. The chain's CDR3 is CASSLVGGLSTEAFF. CDR3 bases: TGTGCCAGCAGTTTAGTGGGGGGGCTGTCCACTGAAGCTTTCTTT.